This note documents a single T cell receptor (beta chain) sequence. Measured with immunoSEQ multiplex PCR; TCRdb has only the in-frame clones, and not every one. The sample holds roughly 250,000 clones; 85% to 90% are singletons and the top ten take roughly 3.7%. This entry belongs to a study of blood T cell repertoires in COVID-19. CDR1 is LNHDA, CDR2 SQIVND, per germline (reference sequence). V lost 4 bases and J 5 bases, leaving 14 bases between the germline ends. The CDR3 length is 14 residues. The TCR originated in a woman between 40 and 55 years old with acute or convalescent COVID-19. V gene TRBV19 combines with J gene TRBJ2-5, with a weak D call TRBD2 (7 bases). Sequences were obtained from peripheral blood. CDR3 DNA sequence: TGTGCCAGTAGTAGATCGCGGGGGCTGGAGACCCAGTACTTC. As protein: CASSRSRGLETQYF.